These 10 T cell receptor beta chains originate from one sample sequenced in a study of quantifying T cell responses using KT2 cells. Looking at the study overall: TCR alpha and beta constant-region primers primed reverse transcription of RNA.

The cDNA 3' end received a ligated oligonucleotide with a UMI. First-round PCR used four to five cycles and beta primers RC1.1 and RC1.2 covering TRBC1 and TRBC2. TCRdb processed the UMI-ligation and nested PCR reads anew with MiXCR; each CDR3 protein has one entry. The table includes fewer than 40,000 distinct CDR3 sequences, about 7.3% detected once. The sequenced sample was PBMCs spiked with cells of the T cell clone KT2. Receptors were obtained from a human donor.

Regarding this clonotype: This sequence may be a read error, since a much larger clone differs from it by one base. The chain links TRBV3-1 to TRBJ2-3; unclear D gene. The germline V gene has CDR1 LGHDT and CDR2 YNNKEL (reference sequence). CDR3 length equals 16 residues. Trimming cost V 0 bases and J 6 bases, with 16 bases left between them. The CDR3 loop reads CASSQERVDRRDTQYF. In DNA, the CDR3 is TGTGCCAGCAGCCAAGAACGGGTAGATCGTCGGGATACGCAGTATTTT.

Many counts were recorded for this clonotype. V usage is TRBV12-3 or TRBV12-4 and J usage is TRBJ1-1; D might be TRBD1 (6 bases). CDR3 length equals 14 residues. The V and J ends lost 3 bases and 11 bases respectively, with 19 bases between them. CDR3 nucleotide sequence: TGTGCCAGCAGTTTTGGGGACGTGACAGGTGGGGCTTTCTTT. It specifies CASSFGDVTGGAFF.

This clonotype was seen ten or more times. This chain links TRBV25-1 with TRBJ2-7; D call uncertain. The V end lost 3 bases, the J end lost 2 bases, and 11 bases lay between the germline ends. From germline, CDR1 is MGHDK and CDR2 SYGVNS. CDR3 size: 14 residues. For the CDR3, the DNA is TGTGCCAGCAGTGAGCGCGCAGGAGCCTACGAGCAGTACTTC. It encodes CASSERAGAYEQYF.

This clonotype was picked up many times. The rearrangement joins TRBV12-3 or TRBV12-4 to TRBJ1-1; the D is unclear. The CDR3 has 12 residues. Trimming stripped 3 bases from V and 11 bases from J, with 13 bases between. The CDR3 spells CASSFEMSAAFF. As DNA, the CDR3 is TGTGCCAGCAGTTTTGAGATGAGTGCGGCTTTCTTT.

The chain recombines TRBV3-1 with TRBJ1-2, with D perhaps matching TRBD1 (5 bases). Germline loops: CDR1 LGHDT, CDR2 YNNKEL (reference sequence). The CDR3 runs 15 residues. V shed 2 bases and J shed 6 bases, with 16 bases lying between them. The CDR3 bases are TGTGCCAGCAGCCAAAAATATCGGGGGGAGCATGGCTACACCTTC. Translated, it gives CASSQKYRGEHGYTF.

The chain links TRBV3-1 to TRBJ2-7; D unclear. This CDR3 region has 12 residues. Germline CDR1 and CDR2: LGHDT and YNNKEL (reference sequence). The V gene lost 5 bases and the J gene lost 6 bases, with 11 bases spanning the gap. CDR3 sequence reads: CASSSGRSEQYF. DNA of the CDR3: TGTGCCAGCAGCTCCGGCCGGTCCGAGCAGTACTTC.

This sequence joins TRBV25-1 and TRBJ2-2, with 10 bases fitting TRBD2. CDR3 length equals 15 residues. The V segment lost 1 base and the J segment 6 bases; nucleotides outside the gene matches: 2. Germline CDR1 reads MGHDK; CDR2 reads SYGVNS. In nucleotides, the CDR3 is TGTGCCAGCAGTGAATCTAGCGGGAGACCCGGGGAGCTGTTTTTT. It yields the protein CASSESSGRPGELFF.

Many counts were recorded for this clonotype. The chain has TRBV6-5 and TRBJ2-4, with 8 bases aligning to TRBD1. The CDR3 totals 16 residues. Unmatched junction bases numbered 14, after V lost 7 bases and J lost 6 bases. CDR1 and CDR2 from the germline V gene are MNHEY and SVGAGI. The CDR3 DNA sequence: TGTGCCAGCATGTCAGGGGGCGATGCTGGTAGAAACATTCAGTACTTC. This codes for CASMSGGDAGRNIQYF.

This clonotype was recorded many times. The chain carries TRBV4-1 and TRBJ1-5; D is perhaps TRBD1 (6 bases). The CDR3 runs to 15 residues. Trimming shortened V by 2 bases and J by 7 bases, and 15 bases separated the two germline ends. Germline loops: CDR1 MGHRA, CDR2 YSYEKL. CDR3 amino acids: CASSQFTGLRQPQHF. The DNA for the CDR3 is TGCGCCAGCAGCCAATTCACAGGGCTGAGGCAGCCCCAGCATTTT.

This clonotype was found many times. The chain recombines TRBV13 with TRBJ2-3; D not certain. The CDR3 totals 14 residues. Germline CDR1 is PRHDT and CDR2 is FYEKMQ (reference sequence). Trimming shortened V by 0 bases and J by 4 bases, and 8 bases separated the two germline ends. The CDR3 DNA reads as TGTGCCAGCAGCTTAGGTTCGCGTTCAGATACGCAGTATTTT. As protein: CASSLGSRSDTQYF.